Given below is one TCR beta chain in context. Its cognate antigen is unknown. The data belong to a study of cytomegalovirus exposure and HLA in healthy donors. Notes on the study in general: Most TCR sequences showed up rarely, but some public TCRs showed up in many donors. A list of approximately 160 TCR beta chains associated with cytomegalovirus was given.

The CDR3 extends over 18 amino acids. Looked up from germline, CDR1 is LNHDA and CDR2 is SQIVND (reference sequence). After removal of 0 bases from V and 3 bases from J, the junction contained 10 bases not matched to a gene. TCRdb's copy holds only in-frame clones and misses some; the assay was immunoSEQ multiplex PCR. The data hold under 400,000 clones, with 88% observed a single time. The sequence derives from a man aged 30 to 45 in good health and CMV-seronegative. The chain uses TRBV19 and TRBJ2-5; TRBD1 matches 10 bases. What was sequenced was PBMCs. DNA of the CDR3: TGTGCCAGTAGTATAGATTTTCCGCCCGGACAGGGGGAAGAGACCCAGTACTTC. This gives the protein CASSIDFPPGQGEETQYF.